This TCR beta chain was identified during a study of stem cell transplantation in POMP-related autoinflammatory disease. Study information: The study hypothesized thymoproteasome defects skew the TRB repertoire via impaired CD8+ selection. CD8+ T cells were low and CD4+ cells naive-skewed before transplant.

Study-wide results and caveats: A trend toward lower repertoire diversity and greater clonality appeared in every analyzed T-cell subset of PRAID patients. Unique TRB V-J gene pairings were limited in number in patients with PRAID.

There are 14 residues in the CDR3. Trimming took off 7 bases at V and 5 bases at J, with 17 bases between the two ends. Germline V gene lookup returns CDR1 MDHEN and CDR2 SYDVKM. Repertoires were generated with immunoSEQ multiplex PCR, while TCRdb's copy carries only in-frame clones and drops some. The sample holds some 33,000 clones; around 88% are singletons and the top ten take 0.6% to 0.75%. Comment on this clone: No antigen is known for it.

The receptor was isolated from a human donor with POMP-related autoinflammation and immune dysregulation (PRAID). The sequenced sample was CD4+ T cells from PBMCs, obtained before stem cell transplantation. This chain links TRBV28 with TRBJ2-5; D may be TRBD1 or TRBD2 (5 bases each). The CDR3 sequence is CASTRSRGRETQYF. CDR3 sequence (DNA): TGTGCCAGCACCAGAAGCCGGGGACGGGAGACCCAGTACTTC.